These 26 T cell receptor beta chains share one sample of origin, sequenced in a study of PD-1 blockade in classical Hodgkin lymphoma. Following autologous stem cell transplantation, relapse occurred in every patient, and exposure to brentuximab vedotin varied. Through magnetic negative selection, CD8+ T cells were separated from PBMCs that had been thawed. Sequencing was performed with immunoSEQ multiplex PCR; in TCRdb, only in-frame clones are kept and a portion is missing. The sample holds fewer than 30,000 clones, around nine tenths seen once. Specimen: CD8+ T cells from blood, collected at baseline. The receptor source for this set is a human donor with classical Hodgkin lymphoma.

This clone was found a few times. The chain recombines TRBV7-4 with TRBJ1-5; D is ambiguous. The CDR3 is made up of 11 amino acids. Per the germline V gene, CDR1 is SGHVT and CDR2 is SQSDAQ. V was pared by 7 bases and J by 7 bases, with 8 bases between. This CDR3 reads CASIRRQPQHF. In nucleotides, the CDR3 is TGTGCCAGCATCCGCCGACAGCCCCAGCATTTT.

DNA of the CDR3: TGTGCCAGCAGTTTATCTCGCCGACAGGGGGGCCCGTTGGGGCAGTACTTC. Protein: CASSLSRRQGGPLGQYF. This sequence joins TRBV27 and TRBJ2-7; TRBD1 aligns across 9 bases. Losses at the gene ends were 0 bases for V and 9 bases for J; bases not matched to a gene: 15. Germline V lookup: CDR1 MNHEY, CDR2 SMNVEV (reference sequence). The CDR3 is 17 amino acids.

This chain connects TRBV7-8 to TRBJ2-3; D is tentatively TRBD1 or TRBD2 (5 bases each). The length of the CDR3 is 13 residues. Trimming cost V 1 base and J 4 bases, with 6 bases left between them. CDR1 and CDR2 (germline): SGHVS, FQNEAQ. CDR3 bases: TGTGCCAGCAGCTTAGGGGGGTCAGATACGCAGTATTTT. Translation gives CASSLGGSDTQYF.

The chain combines TRBV27 with TRBJ2-1, with 9 nucleotides matching TRBD2. The CDR3 is 14 residues long. V trimming: 7 bases; J trimming: 2 bases; junction bases outside the gene matches: 3. Germline CDR1 MNHEY, CDR2 SMNVEV (reference sequence). CDR3 coding DNA: TGTGCCAGCAAGGCGGGAGGGCCCTACAATGAGCAGTTCTTC. Protein product: CASKAGGPYNEQFF.

The genes are TRBV15 and TRBJ2-1; 9 bases align to TRBD1. Germline lookup yields CDR1 LNHNV and CDR2 YYDKDF (reference sequence). Trimming removed 3 bases from V and 9 bases from J; junction bases left unmatched: 9. The CDR3 sequence is 15 residues long. The CDR3 loop is CATSSPGQGLVEQFF. CDR3 nucleotides: TGTGCCACCAGCAGCCCGGGACAGGGACTGGTTGAGCAGTTCTTC.

The V gene is TRBV28, the J gene TRBJ1-2; D ambiguous. Germline V gives CDR1 MDHEN, CDR2 SYDVKM. Trimming left V 5 bases short and J 4 bases short, with 14 bases between. This CDR3 comprises 14 residues. CDR3 DNA sequence: TGTGCCAGCAGTCTCAAGTCCCCGGGCTATGGCTACACCTTC. It specifies CASSLKSPGYGYTF.

The rearrangement joins TRBV28 to TRBJ1-5; 8 nucleotides match TRBD1. The CDR3 is 13 amino acids. The ends lost 5 bases at V and 6 bases at J; junction bases unmatched: 3. CDR1 and CDR2 from the germline V gene are MDHEN and SYDVKM. The CDR3 DNA sequence: TGTGCCAGCAGTCACAGGGGGATTCAGCCCCAGCATTTT. This sequence encodes CASSHRGIQPQHF.

This clone appeared a single time. The V and J genes are TRBV27 and TRBJ2-2; 9 bases are shared with TRBD2. CDR1 and CDR2 (germline): MNHEY, SMNVEV (reference sequence). The CDR3 length is 13 residues. CDR3 loop: CATLAGYTGELFF. DNA of the CDR3: TGTGCTACGCTAGCGGGATACACCGGGGAGCTGTTTTTT.

The CDR3 reads CSVEDPVRYTEAFF. The CDR3 nucleotides are TGCAGCGTTGAAGATCCCGTCAGGTACACTGAAGCTTTCTTT. V and J are TRBV29-1 and TRBJ1-1, with D hard to call. CDR3 size: 14 residues. The ends were cut back, 0 bases at V and 3 bases at J, with 11 bases in the middle. CDR1 is SQVTM, CDR2 ANQGSEA, per germline.

The chain uses TRBV2 and TRBJ2-1, with D unresolved. This CDR3 contains 11 residues. Germline V gene sequence: CDR1 SNHLY, CDR2 FYNNEI. Trimming took 10 bases from V and 15 from J, leaving 19 bases between them. The chain's CDR3 is CATLLARLGFF. DNA of the CDR3: TGTGCCACCCTACTGGCTCGACTGGGGTTCTTC.

The CDR3 reads CASSFRTLDRGRPEGYTF. The CDR3 DNA reads TGTGCCAGCAGTTTCCGTACTCTAGACAGGGGGCGCCCAGAAGGCTACACCTTC. The rearrangement uses TRBV27 and TRBJ1-2; 10 bases fit TRBD1. This CDR3 has 18 residues. V shed 3 bases and J 8 bases; nucleotides not matched to a gene: 18. CDR1 MNHEY and CDR2 SMNVEV come from the germline V gene (reference sequence).

CDR3 DNA sequence: TGTGCCAGCAGTCGGGGACATGTCAAAAACATTCAGTACTTC. Amino acid sequence: CASSRGHVKNIQYF. This sequence joins TRBV27 and TRBJ2-4; a weak D match, TRBD1 (6 bases). V was pared by 5 bases and J by 3 bases, with 11 bases between. Germline CDR1 MNHEY, CDR2 SMNVEV (reference sequence). There are 14 residues in the CDR3.

V is TRBV6-1 and J is TRBJ2-1; TRBD2 agrees at 14 bases. J gave up 4 bases and V 2 bases, and 10 bases lay outside the gene matches. Looked up from germline, CDR1 is MNHNS and CDR2 is SASEGT. This CDR3 has 19 residues. The chain's CDR3 is CASSEYSRLAGGRYNEQFF. In nucleotides, the CDR3 is TGTGCCAGCAGTGAATATAGCAGACTAGCGGGAGGGAGGTACAATGAGCAGTTCTTC.

This chain connects TRBV16 to TRBJ2-7; TRBD2 agrees at 7 bases. The germline V gene has CDR1 KGHSY and CDR2 FQNENV. The CDR3 consists of 15 residues. The V gene end was trimmed by 2 bases and the J gene end by 5 bases; junction bases not matched to a gene: 9. CDR3 DNA: TGTGCCAGCAGCCAACCGGGAGGCAAATTCGACGAGCAGTACTTC. It encodes CASSQPGGKFDEQYF.

The V call is TRBV6-1, the J call TRBJ1-1; D ambiguous. The ends were cut back, 7 bases at V and 6 bases at J, with 12 bases in the middle. This CDR3 spans 12 amino acids. Germline CDR1 is MNHNS and CDR2 is SASEGT. The CDR3 loop is CASKGGLAEAFF. DNA for the CDR3: TGTGCCAGCAAAGGAGGTTTGGCTGAAGCTTTCTTT.

The V and J genes are TRBV27 and TRBJ2-5, with 12 bases aligning to TRBD2. The V gene end was trimmed by 2 bases and the J gene end by 3 bases; junction bases not matched to a gene: 1. The CDR3 is 15 amino acids. Germline CDR1 MNHEY, CDR2 SMNVEV (reference sequence). In nucleotides, the CDR3 is TGTGCCAGCAGTTTACTAGCGGGAGGGGAAGAGACCCAGTACTTC. Its protein product is CASSLLAGGEETQYF.

The rearrangement uses TRBV19 and TRBJ2-5, with TRBD1 as a possible D gene (5 bases). The V gene's germline CDR1 is LNHDA and CDR2 SQIVND (reference sequence). This CDR3 has 14 amino acids. The germline V and J ends were trimmed by 8 bases and 5 bases, with 18 bases remaining between them. CDR3 sequence: CASPPPGPSETQYF. The CDR3 region has the DNA TGTGCCAGTCCCCCCCCAGGGCCCTCGGAGACCCAGTACTTC.

This chain joins TRBV10-3 and TRBJ1-2; D gene ambiguous. Germline V gives CDR1 ENHRY, CDR2 SYGVKD. V lost 8 bases to trimming and J lost 6 bases, with 19 bases between them. The CDR3 runs to 14 residues. CDR3 sequence: CAIGVGRFENGYTF. For the CDR3, the DNA is TGTGCCATCGGGGTAGGACGGTTCGAGAATGGCTACACCTTC.

This clone was recorded once. V gene TRBV6-5 combines with J gene TRBJ1-1; D gene ambiguous. The CDR3 is 16 residues long. With 2 bases removed from V and 6 bases from J, the gap between germline ends came to 19 bases. The V gene's germline CDR1 is MNHEY and CDR2 SVGAGI. This CDR3 is CASSYVNEWVSAEAFF. The CDR3, as DNA: TGTGCCAGCAGTTACGTAAATGAATGGGTGTCGGCTGAAGCTTTCTTT.

CDR3 bases: TGTGCCAGCAGTTTGGGTTTTAACTATGGCTACACCTTC. Protein sequence: CASSLGFNYGYTF. The chain combines TRBV27 with TRBJ1-2, with D uncertain. V lost 3 bases, J lost 1 base, and 6 bases lay in between. The CDR3 length is 13 residues. Germline V gives CDR1 MNHEY, CDR2 SMNVEV (reference sequence).

The chain combines TRBV29-1 with TRBJ1-5; D is possibly TRBD1 (5 bases). Germline V CDR1 and CDR2: SQVTM, ANQGSEA. V dropped 5 bases and J dropped 0 bases, with 14 bases sitting between them. This CDR3 contains 15 residues. In nucleotides, the CDR3 is TGCAGCGTTTCCGTGGGGCCTTATAGCAATCAGCCCCAGCATTTT. Translating it yields CSVSVGPYSNQPQHF. Supplemented by reference TRBV29-1 and TRBJ1-5, the full variable domain reads SAVISQKPSRDICQRGTSLTIQCQVDSQVTMMFWYRQQPGQSLTLIATANQGSEATYESGFVIDKFPISRPNLTFSTLTVSNMSPEDSSIYLCSVSVGPYSNQPQHFGDGTRLSIL.

The chain combines TRBV27 with TRBJ1-1; a weak D match, TRBD1 (6 bases). The germline CDR1 and CDR2 sequences are MNHEY and SMNVEV (reference sequence). CDR3 length equals 14 residues. Trimming stripped 4 bases from V and 7 bases from J, with 16 bases between. CDR3 coding DNA: TGTGCCAGCAGTTCCCTCCGCCGACAGGATGAAGCTTTCTTT. Residues: CASSSLRRQDEAFF.

The chain links TRBV6-5 to TRBJ1-1; D not resolved. V lost 6 bases and J 2 bases, leaving 13 bases between the germline ends. CDR1 and CDR2 (germline): MNHEY, SVGAGI. The length of the CDR3 is 14 residues. DNA for the CDR3: TGTGCCAGCAGCCCCGGAGATAAAAACACTGAAGCTTTCTTT. It encodes CASSPGDKNTEAFF.

V is TRBV29-1 and J is TRBJ1-1, with D tentatively TRBD1 (5 bases). Between the trimmed V and J ends, which lost 0 bases and 1 base, there was a span of 18 bases. Germline V gene sequence: CDR1 SQVTM, CDR2 ANQGSEA. The CDR3 runs to 17 residues. The CDR3 DNA follows: TGCAGCGTTGAAGATCTCGGGCAGGGTTACTCGAACACTGAAGCTTTCTTT. Protein product: CSVEDLGQGYSNTEAFF.

This clone turned up a few times. The chain has TRBV7-9 and TRBJ2-7; the D is unclear. V was pared by 1 base and J by 5 bases, with 12 bases between. This CDR3 region has 14 residues. Looked up from germline, CDR1 is SEHNR and CDR2 is FQNEAQ (reference sequence). This chain's CDR3 is CASSLVGAGNEQYF. CDR3 in DNA: TGTGCCAGCAGCTTAGTAGGTGCCGGCAACGAGCAGTACTTC.

The chain employs TRBV27 and TRBJ2-3; 8 positions agree with TRBD1. The CDR3 has 16 residues. V was pared by 6 bases and J by 0 bases, with 8 bases of the junction left unmatched. Germline CDR1 is MNHEY and CDR2 is SMNVEV (reference sequence). This CDR3 is CASSQRQGPSTDTQYF. CDR3 DNA sequence: TGTGCCAGCAGCCAGAGACAGGGGCCTAGCACAGATACGCAGTATTTT.